The present TCR beta chain was sequenced within a study of cytomegalovirus exposure and HLA in healthy donors. Vbeta (60) and Jbeta (13) primers were used in the PCR. Assay used: immunoSEQ multiplex PCR; TCRdb lists only in-frame clones, some missing. Of 190,000 or so clones in the sample, roughly 80% were seen once. Overall study findings and caveats: Diagnosis of cytomegalovirus status made by the classifier reportedly showed high specificity and sensitivity.

Trimming took 11 bases from V and 8 from J, leaving 22 bases between them. CDR3 length: 14 residues. The V gene's germline CDR1 is ENHRY and CDR2 SYGVKD. In regard to this clone: Antigen: not known.

Material: PBMCs. This sequence was found in a boy aged 10-17 years in good health and CMV-seronegative. This sequence joins TRBV10-3 and TRBJ1-3; possibly TRBD1 for D (5 bases). CDR3 residues: CAPQACQGGDTIYF. CDR3 in DNA: TGTGCCCCCCAGGCTTGTCAGGGAGGAGACACCATATATTTT.